The clone carrying this T cell receptor beta chain was found a few times. Its antigen is undetermined. The CDR3 is made up of 16 amino acids. Losses at the gene ends were 4 bases for V and 1 base for J; bases not matched to a gene: 4. CDR1 and CDR2 from the germline V gene are SGHRS and YFSETQ. The data are from a study of beta chain features in type 1 diabetes. Across the whole study: When patients were set against healthy donors, age, gender and cell yields were similar. Sorted cells from all samples, numbering about 98 million, were examined. Study-level points and caveats: TCRB CDR3s from Type 1 diabetes patients were moderately but significantly shorter in all four CD4+ subsets.

Expressed TCRB transcripts were sequenced because the entire RNA isolate underwent reverse transcription. Here immunoSEQ multiplex PCR was the method, and the copy in TCRdb shows in-frame clones only, minus some. The sample lists under 300,000 clones; about 15% were seen once. The V gene is TRBV5-1, the J gene TRBJ2-3, with 12 bases identical to TRBD2. The source of this sequence is a man aged 25-45 years with type 1 diabetes. Specimen: naive CD4+ T cells from blood. The CDR3: CASSLPSGGGTDTQYF. CDR3 DNA: TGCGCCAGCAGCCTACCTAGCGGGGGGGGCACAGATACGCAGTATTTT.